Detailed here is one TCR beta chain. The antigen is not known. TCRdb reprocessed the RACE reads with MiXCR, giving one entry per CDR3 protein. The sample includes under 300,000 distinct CDR3 sequences, approximately 8.6% of them seen just once. This entry belongs to a study of human T cells and chemical hapten exposure. Study results and caveats: Controls had significantly fewer large CDR3 similarity clusters than were formed by expanded TCRs.

V dropped 4 bases and J dropped 3 bases, with 13 bases sitting between them. CDR1 is DFQATT and CDR2 is SNEGSKA in the germline V gene (reference sequence). This CDR3 has 14 amino acids. The sample's time point: pre-sensitization, week 0. Specified treatment: therapeutic diphenylcyclopropenone sensitization with weekly scalp DPC. The origin of this receptor is a woman in her forties with alopecia areata. Some clones in this sample may be carry-over from other donors' samples. Sequenced here: whole blood, sampled in connection with sensitization to the hapten diphenylcyclopropenone (DPC). The V and J genes are TRBV20-1 and TRBJ1-5; a possible D gene is TRBD1 (6 bases). CDR3 in amino acids: CSAKPWTVNQPQHF. CDR3 bases: TGCAGTGCTAAGCCATGGACAGTCAATCAGCCCCAGCATTTT.